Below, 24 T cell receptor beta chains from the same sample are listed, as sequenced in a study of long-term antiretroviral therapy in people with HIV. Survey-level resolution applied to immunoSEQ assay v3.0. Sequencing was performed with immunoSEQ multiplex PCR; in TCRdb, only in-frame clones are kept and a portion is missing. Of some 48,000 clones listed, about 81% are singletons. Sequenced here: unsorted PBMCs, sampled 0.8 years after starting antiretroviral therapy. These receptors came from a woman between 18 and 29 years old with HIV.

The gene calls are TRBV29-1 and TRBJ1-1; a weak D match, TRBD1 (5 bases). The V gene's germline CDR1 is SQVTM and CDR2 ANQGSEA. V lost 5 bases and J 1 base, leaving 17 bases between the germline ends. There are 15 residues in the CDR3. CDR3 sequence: CSVRDSTAWNTEAFF. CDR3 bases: TGCAGCGTTCGTGACTCGACAGCGTGGAACACTGAAGCTTTCTTT. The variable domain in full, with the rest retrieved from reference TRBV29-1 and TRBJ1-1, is SAVISQKPSRDICQRGTSLTIQCQVDSQVTMMFWYRQQPGQSLTLIATANQGSEATYESGFVIDKFPISRPNLTFSTLTVSNMSPEDSSIYLCSVRDSTAWNTEAFFGQGTRLTVV.

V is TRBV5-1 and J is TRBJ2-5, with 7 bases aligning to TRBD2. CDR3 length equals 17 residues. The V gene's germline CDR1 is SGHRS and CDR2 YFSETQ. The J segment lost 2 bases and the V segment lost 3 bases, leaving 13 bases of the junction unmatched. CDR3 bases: TGCGCCAGCAGCTGGGGTCTAGCGGTGCAAATTCAAGAGACCCAGTACTTC. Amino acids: CASSWGLAVQIQETQYF.

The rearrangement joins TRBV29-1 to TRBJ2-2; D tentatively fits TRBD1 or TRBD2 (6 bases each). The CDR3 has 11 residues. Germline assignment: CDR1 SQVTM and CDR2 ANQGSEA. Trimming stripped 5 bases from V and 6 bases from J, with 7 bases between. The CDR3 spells CSVRGAGELFF. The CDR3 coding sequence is TGCAGCGTTAGGGGGGCCGGGGAGCTGTTTTTT.

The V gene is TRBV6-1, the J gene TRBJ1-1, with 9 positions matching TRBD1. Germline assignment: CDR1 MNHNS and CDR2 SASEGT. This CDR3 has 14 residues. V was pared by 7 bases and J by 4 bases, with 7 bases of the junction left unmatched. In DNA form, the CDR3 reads TGTGCCAGCAACACGGACAGGGGAGGCACTGAAGCTTTCTTT. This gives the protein CASNTDRGGTEAFF.

The CDR3 reads CASSLALAGRRTGTGELFF. In DNA, the CDR3 is TGTGCCAGCAGCTTAGCGCTAGCGGGCAGGCGAACAGGGACCGGGGAGCTGTTTTTT. The rearrangement links TRBV7-2 to TRBJ2-2; 8 nucleotides align to TRBD2. Germline V gene data show CDR1 as SGHTA and CDR2 as FQGNSA. V lost 0 bases to trimming and J lost 5 bases; unmatched junction nucleotides: 14. The CDR3 has 19 amino acids.

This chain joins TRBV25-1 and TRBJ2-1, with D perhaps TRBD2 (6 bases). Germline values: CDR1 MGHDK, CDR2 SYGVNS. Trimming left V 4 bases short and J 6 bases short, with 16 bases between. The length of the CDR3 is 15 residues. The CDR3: CASSALDGRINEQFF. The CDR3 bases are TGTGCCAGCAGTGCCCTCGACGGGAGAATCAATGAGCAGTTCTTC.

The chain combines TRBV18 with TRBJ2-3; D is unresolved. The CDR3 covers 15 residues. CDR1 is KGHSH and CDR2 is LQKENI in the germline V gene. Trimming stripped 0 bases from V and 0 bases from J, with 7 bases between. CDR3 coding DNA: TGTGCCAGCTCACCACCTTTGGGGAGCACAGATACGCAGTATTTT. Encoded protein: CASSPPLGSTDTQYF.

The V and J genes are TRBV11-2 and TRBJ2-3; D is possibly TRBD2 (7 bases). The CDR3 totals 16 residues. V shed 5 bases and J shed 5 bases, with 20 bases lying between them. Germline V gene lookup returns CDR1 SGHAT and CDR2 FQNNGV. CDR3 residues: CASSPWGGGGEDTQYF. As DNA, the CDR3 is TGTGCCAGCAGCCCCTGGGGAGGAGGGGGGGAAGATACGCAGTATTTT. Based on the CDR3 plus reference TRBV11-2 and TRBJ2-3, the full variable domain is EAGVAQSPRYKIIEKRQSVAFWCNPISGHATLYWYQQILGQGPKLLIQFQNNGVVDDSQLPKDRFSAERLKGVDSTLKIQPAKLEDSAVYLCASSPWGGGGEDTQYFGPGTRLTVL.

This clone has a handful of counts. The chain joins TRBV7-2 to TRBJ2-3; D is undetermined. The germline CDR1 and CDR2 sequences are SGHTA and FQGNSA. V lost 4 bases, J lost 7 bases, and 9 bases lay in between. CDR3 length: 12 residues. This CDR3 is CASSYTINTQYF. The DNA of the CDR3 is TGTGCCAGCAGCTACACCATTAATACGCAGTATTTT.

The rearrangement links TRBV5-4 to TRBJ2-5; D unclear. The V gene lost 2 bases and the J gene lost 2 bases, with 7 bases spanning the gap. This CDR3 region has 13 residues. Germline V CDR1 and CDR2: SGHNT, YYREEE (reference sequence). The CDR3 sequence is CASSFLSQETQYF. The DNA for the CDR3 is TGTGCCAGCAGCTTCCTTTCACAAGAGACCCAGTACTTC.

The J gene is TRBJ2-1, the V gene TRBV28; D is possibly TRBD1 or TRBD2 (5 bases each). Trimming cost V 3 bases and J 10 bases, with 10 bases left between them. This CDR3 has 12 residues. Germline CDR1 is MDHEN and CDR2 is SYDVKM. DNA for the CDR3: TGTGCCAGCAGTTTCCCCGGGACCGAGCAGTTCTTC. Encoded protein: CASSFPGTEQFF. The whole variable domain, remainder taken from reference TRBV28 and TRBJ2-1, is DVKVTQSSRYLVKRTGEKVFLECVQDMDHENMFWYRQDPGLGLRLIYFSYDVKMKEKGDIPEGYSVSREKKERFSLILESASTNQTSMYLCASSFPGTEQFFGPGTRLTVL.

DNA for the CDR3: TGTGCCAGCAGCCAAGGAGAGATGGGCGGGAGGGCCTACGAGCAGTACTTC. Translating it yields CASSQGEMGGRAYEQYF. V and J are TRBV4-2 and TRBJ2-7, with 9 bases matching TRBD2. Germline V gene data show CDR1 as LGHNA and CDR2 as YNFKEQ. Trimming at V came to 1 base and at J to 2 bases, leaving 9 bases not matched to a gene. The CDR3 covers 17 residues.

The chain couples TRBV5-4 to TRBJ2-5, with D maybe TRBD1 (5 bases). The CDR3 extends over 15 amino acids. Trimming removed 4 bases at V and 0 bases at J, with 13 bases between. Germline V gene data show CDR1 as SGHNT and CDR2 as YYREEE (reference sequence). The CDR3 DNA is TGTGCCAGCAGCGAGGCAGGGAAGTACCAAGAGACCCAGTACTTC. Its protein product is CASSEAGKYQETQYF.

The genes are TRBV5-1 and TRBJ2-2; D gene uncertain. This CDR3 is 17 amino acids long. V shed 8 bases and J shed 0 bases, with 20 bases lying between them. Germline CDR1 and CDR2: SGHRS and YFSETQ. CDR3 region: CASTLGFGRSNTGELFF. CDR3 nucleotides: TGCGCCAGTACCTTGGGATTCGGACGGTCGAACACCGGGGAGCTGTTTTTT.

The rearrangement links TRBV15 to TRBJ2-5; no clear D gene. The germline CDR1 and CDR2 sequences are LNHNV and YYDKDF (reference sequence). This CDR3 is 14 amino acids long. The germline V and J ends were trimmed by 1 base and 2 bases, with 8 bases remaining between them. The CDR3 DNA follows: TGTGCCACCAGCAGAGTAGGTAGGCAAGAGACCCAGTACTTC. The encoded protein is CATSRVGRQETQYF.

In nucleotides, the CDR3 is TGTGCCAGCAGTTTGCATATGGTGCAGCCCCAGCATTTT. The encoded protein is CASSLHMVQPQHF. The chain uses TRBV28 and TRBJ1-5; D is unresolved. Looked up from germline, CDR1 is MDHEN and CDR2 is SYDVKM. The V end was cut by 3 bases, the J end by 7 bases, with 10 bases between. This CDR3 comprises 13 residues.

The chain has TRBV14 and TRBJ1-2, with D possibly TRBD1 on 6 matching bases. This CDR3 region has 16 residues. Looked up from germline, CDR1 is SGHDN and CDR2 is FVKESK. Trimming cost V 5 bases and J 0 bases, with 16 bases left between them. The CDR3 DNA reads TGTGCCAGCAGCGAAATAAACAGGGCTTCTAACTATGGCTACACCTTC. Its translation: CASSEINRASNYGYTF.

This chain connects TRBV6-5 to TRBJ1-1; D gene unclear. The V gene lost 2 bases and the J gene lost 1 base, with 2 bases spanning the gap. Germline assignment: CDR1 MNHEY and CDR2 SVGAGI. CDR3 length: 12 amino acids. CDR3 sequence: CASSYPNTEAFF. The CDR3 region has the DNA TGTGCCAGCAGTTACCCGAACACTGAAGCTTTCTTT.

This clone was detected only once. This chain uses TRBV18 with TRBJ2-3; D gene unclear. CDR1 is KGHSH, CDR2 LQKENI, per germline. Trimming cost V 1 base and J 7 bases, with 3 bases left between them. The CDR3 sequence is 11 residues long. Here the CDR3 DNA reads TGTGCCAGCTCACCACAGAATACGCAGTATTTT. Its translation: CASSPQNTQYF.

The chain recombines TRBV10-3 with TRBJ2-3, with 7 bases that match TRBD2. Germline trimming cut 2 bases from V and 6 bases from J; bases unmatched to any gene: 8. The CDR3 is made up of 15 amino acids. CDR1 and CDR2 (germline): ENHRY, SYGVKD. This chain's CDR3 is CAISEGGGLRDTQYF. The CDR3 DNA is TGTGCCATCAGTGAGGGGGGAGGGCTTAGGGATACGCAGTATTTT.

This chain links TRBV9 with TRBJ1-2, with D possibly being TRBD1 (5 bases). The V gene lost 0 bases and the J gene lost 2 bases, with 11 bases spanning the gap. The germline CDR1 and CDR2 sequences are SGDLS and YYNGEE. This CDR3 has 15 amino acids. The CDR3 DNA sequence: TGTGCCAGCAGCGTAGGTGGGGGGGAGAACTATGGCTACACCTTC. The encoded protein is CASSVGGGENYGYTF.

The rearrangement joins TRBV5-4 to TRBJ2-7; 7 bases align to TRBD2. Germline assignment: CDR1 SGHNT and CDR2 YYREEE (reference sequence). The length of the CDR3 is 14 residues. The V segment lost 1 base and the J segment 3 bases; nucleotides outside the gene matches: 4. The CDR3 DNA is TGTGCCAGCAGCTTGTCGGGCGGGGGCTACGAGCAGTACTTC. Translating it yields CASSLSGGGYEQYF. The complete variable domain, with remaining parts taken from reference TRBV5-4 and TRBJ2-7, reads ETGVTQSPTHLIKTRGQQVTLRCSSQSGHNTVSWYQQALGQGPQFIFQYYREEENGRGNFPPRFSGLQFPNYSSELNVNALELDDSALYLCASSLSGGGYEQYFGPGTRLTVT.

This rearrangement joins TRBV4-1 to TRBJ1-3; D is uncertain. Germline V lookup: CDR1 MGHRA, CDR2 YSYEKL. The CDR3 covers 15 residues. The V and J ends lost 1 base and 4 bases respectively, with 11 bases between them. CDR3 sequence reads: CASSQVVAVGNTIYF. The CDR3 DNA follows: TGCGCCAGCAGCCAAGTCGTGGCTGTCGGAAACACCATATATTTT.

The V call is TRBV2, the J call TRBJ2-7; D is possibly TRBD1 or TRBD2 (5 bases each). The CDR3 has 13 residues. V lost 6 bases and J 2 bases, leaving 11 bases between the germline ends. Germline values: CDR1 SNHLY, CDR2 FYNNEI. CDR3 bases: TGTGCCAGCAGATCCGGGACGGCCTACGAGCAGTACTTC. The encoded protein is CASRSGTAYEQYF.